These T cell receptor beta chains were read from a single sample in a study of molecular identifiers for immune sequencing clone quantification. A single record per CDR3 protein comes from TCRdb applying MiXCR to the PCR reads. Of about 640,000 distinct CDR3 sequences in the sample, 15% to 20% are singletons; the top ten hold roughly 0.85%. Sequencing was done on a sample of naive CD8+ T cells from blood, with Jurkat cell RNA spiked in. The receptors stem from a human donor in good health. Some libraries in this study had Jurkat cell RNA spiked in. Each CDR3 is given with its conserved first and last residue. The order of the fields is D gene, clone size, V gene, J gene, CDR3 DNA, CDR3 protein. The D gene is left open where the match is weak. Some rows have no size entry. The others give once, few or many, or a class for an expanded clone.

TRBD2	-	TRBV10-1	TRBJ2-7	TGCGCCAGCAGTCGCAGGACTAGCGGGAGCCCCTACTGGAGTTGCGAGCAGTACTTC	CASSRRTSGSPYWSCEQYF
-	few	TRBV7-9	TRBJ2-5	TGTGCCAGCAGCATAGGTGGGGGACCCCAGTACTTC	CASSIGGGPQYF
-	many	TRBV7-8	TRBJ1-1	TGTGCCAGCAGCTTTTCCCCTACATGGAACACTGAAGCTTTCTTT	CASSFSPTWNTEAFF
TRBD1	-	TRBV7-3	TRBJ2-3	TGTGCCAGCGGACAGGGGGGAACAGATACGCAGTATTTT	CASGQGGTDTQYF
TRBD1	-	TRBV12-3/TRBV12-4	TRBJ1-2	TGTGCCAGCAGTTTAGTAGGGGGCGCTGAGGGCTACACCTTC	CASSLVGGAEGYTF
TRBD2	many	TRBV6-2/TRBV6-3	TRBJ2-7	TGTGCCAGCAGCCCGACTAGCGGGAGGGCCGAGCAGTACTTC	CASSPTSGRAEQYF
TRBD2	many	TRBV7-9	TRBJ2-3	TGTGCCAGCAGCTCGGGGACTAGCCCCACAGATACGCAGTATTTT	CASSSGTSPTDTQYF
-	many	TRBV4-3	TRBJ2-3	TGCGCCAGCAGCCAAGAAGTCCAGGGTGTAGCAGATACGCAGTATTTT	CASSQEVQGVADTQYF
-	few	TRBV27	TRBJ1-2	TGTGCCAGCAGTTTATCGGTAGCAGGGAATGGCTACACCTTC	CASSLSVAGNGYTF
TRBD1	many	TRBV29-1	TRBJ2-7	TGCAGCGTAGCACCGGGACAGGGAATGTACGAGCAGTACTTC	CSVAPGQGMYEQYF
TRBD2	many	TRBV24-1	TRBJ2-1	TGTGCCACCAGTGATACTAGCGCGGTCTACAATGAGCAGTTCTTC	CATSDTSAVYNEQFF
-	many	TRBV6-6	TRBJ2-7	TGTGCCAGCAGTTACTCGGGTTCCGAGCAGTACTTC	CASSYSGSEQYF
-	many	TRBV12-3/TRBV12-4	TRBJ2-7	TGTGCCAGCAGTTTTAGCGTCTCCTACGAGCAGTACTTC	CASSFSVSYEQYF
-	many	TRBV5-5	TRBJ2-7	TGTGCCAGCAGCTTGGGACAGGCCCTCTCCTACGAGCAGTACTTC	CASSLGQALSYEQYF
TRBD1	-	TRBV28	TRBJ1-1	TGTGCCAGCAACAAGATCCGGGACAGTAAGGCTTTCTTT	CASNKIRDSKAFF
-	many	TRBV4-1	TRBJ1-5	TGCGCCAGCAGGCAGGACAGTTCCCCCAATCAGCCCCAGCATTTT	CASRQDSSPNQPQHF
-	-	TRBV4-1	TRBJ1-1	TGCGCCAGCAGCCAGCCCCTAGCCACTGAAGCTTTCTTT	CASSQPLATEAFF
-	-	TRBV27	TRBJ2-7	TGTGCCAGCAGTCCGGTCTCTGTAGGGGGGGCCTACGAGCAGTACTTC	CASSPVSVGGAYEQYF
-	many	TRBV5-4	TRBJ2-5	TGTGCCAGCAGCTATACAGGGATGGATGAGACCCAGTACTTC	CASSYTGMDETQYF
-	-	TRBV19	TRBJ2-7	TGTGCCAGTAATCAGGGCTACTCCTACGAGCAGTACTTC	CASNQGYSYEQYF
TRBD2	many	TRBV20-1	TRBJ2-1	TGCAGTGCTAGAGATCGGCTAGCGGGAGCAGACAATGAGCAGTTCTTC	CSARDRLAGADNEQFF
-	few	TRBV7-8	TRBJ2-7	TGTGCCAGCAGCTTAGAGGGGACTCCTTACGAGCAGTACTTC	CASSLEGTPYEQYF
-	many	TRBV10-1	TRBJ2-3	TGCGCCAGCAGTGATCTGGTAACAGATACGCAGTATTTT	CASSDLVTDTQYF
-	many	TRBV30	TRBJ2-7	TGTGCCTGGAAAGAGACCTACGAGCAGTACTTC	CAWKETYEQYF